The 24 T cell receptor beta chains reported below all come from one sample, sequenced in a study of OX40 agonist ivuxolimab in advanced cancers. Libraries were prepared through the immunoSEQ multiplex PCR assay. TCRdb took this table from immuneACCESS and kept in-frame rearrangements with V and J called. Such tables lack part of the clones; where checked against another copy, unresolved V genes explain under half of the gap, and the rest is unexplained. The sample table records about 44,000 clones; roughly 80% of these occur just once. Less than 11% of the sample rests with the top ten. Sequenced here: CD4+ or CD8+ T cells sorted from blood, sampled in a trial of the OX40 agonist ivuxolimab. These receptors all come from an adult with an advanced solid tumor such as melanoma, head and neck, liver or kidney cancer.

This clone was counted between two and nine times. J is TRBJ2-1 and V is TRBV11-3; 8 bases fit TRBD1. Germline values: CDR1 SGHNT, CDR2 YENEEA. The CDR3 totals 15 residues. After removal of 1 base from V and 1 base from J, the junction contained 0 bases not matched to a gene. The CDR3 DNA sequence: TGTGCCAGCAGCTTAGGACAGGGGTCCTACAATGAGCAGTTCTTC. It specifies CASSLGQGSYNEQFF.

The chain uses TRBV5-1 and TRBJ1-4; 9 nucleotides match TRBD1. Per the germline V gene, CDR1 is SGHRS and CDR2 is YFSETQ. The length of the CDR3 is 20 residues. V lost 1 base, J lost 0 bases, and 13 bases stayed unmatched. The CDR3 DNA follows: TGCGCCAGCAGCTTGTCACCCCCGGGACAGGGTACAGCAACTAATGAAAAACTGTTTTTT. It is translated as CASSLSPPGQGTATNEKLFF. Combining the CDR3 with reference TRBV5-1 and TRBJ1-4 gives the whole variable domain KAGVTQTPRYLIKTRGQQVTLSCSPISGHRSVSWYQQTPGQGLQFLFEYFSETQRNKGNFPGRFSGRQFSNSRSEMNVSTLELGDSALYLCASSLSPPGQGTATNEKLFFGSGTQLSVL.

The chain uses TRBV28 and TRBJ1-5; tentative D call: TRBD1 (6 bases). Germline values: CDR1 MDHEN, CDR2 SYDVKM. CDR3 length: 17 residues. V was pared by 0 bases and J by 0 bases, with 12 bases between. CDR3 bases: TGTGCCAGCAGTTTATGGGGGGGACATTATAGCAATCAGCCCCAGCATTTT. Protein: CASSLWGGHYSNQPQHF.

The chain combines TRBV7-3 with TRBJ1-2; a weak D match, TRBD1 (6 bases). Deletions cut 4 bases from V and 4 bases from J, with 13 bases between. Germline V gene lookup returns CDR1 SGHTA and CDR2 FQGTGA. The CDR3 runs to 14 residues. CDR3 sequence reads: CASSSAGTSYGYTF. The CDR3 DNA sequence: TGTGCCAGCAGCTCCGCCGGGACAAGCTATGGCTACACCTTC.

This sequence joins TRBV6-1 and TRBJ1-2; 7 bases are shared with TRBD1. The CDR3 is 14 amino acids. CDR1 and CDR2 from the germline V gene are MNHNS and SASEGT. V gave up 8 bases and J gave up 1 base; unmatched junction bases: 7. CDR3 coding DNA: TGTGCCAGCGCTAGGGACAGTGTTAACTATGGCTACACCTTC. The encoded protein is CASARDSVNYGYTF.

This clone was counted a few times. V is TRBV7-2 and J is TRBJ2-1; D gene ambiguous. Germline V lookup: CDR1 SGHTA, CDR2 FQGNSA. Trimming removed 5 bases at V and 0 bases at J, with 5 bases between. This CDR3 is built from 13 residues. CDR3 region: CASSPSSYNEQFF. The CDR3 nucleotides are TGTGCCAGCAGCCCCTCCTCCTACAATGAGCAGTTCTTC.

The chain links TRBV6-6 to TRBJ1-5; D is possibly TRBD1 (6 bases). This CDR3 is built from 14 residues. From germline, CDR1 is MNHNY and CDR2 SVGAGI (reference sequence). Trimming shortened V by 6 bases and J by 0 bases, and 9 bases separated the two germline ends. DNA for the CDR3: TGTGCCAGCAGCAACAGGGATAGCAATCAGCCCCAGCATTTT. It encodes CASSNRDSNQPQHF.

J is TRBJ1-5 and V is TRBV2, with TRBD1 as a possible D gene (6 bases). Germline V CDR1 and CDR2: SNHLY, FYNNEI. The CDR3 has 16 residues. V gave up 1 base and J gave up 3 bases, with 13 bases separating them. The CDR3 spells CASSEGPGATNQPQHF. DNA for the CDR3: TGTGCCAGCAGTGAAGGGCCGGGGGCGACCAATCAGCCCCAGCATTTT.

V gene TRBV29-1 combines with J gene TRBJ1-2; 8 nucleotides match TRBD1. The CDR3 has 17 residues. From germline, CDR1 is SQVTM and CDR2 ANQGSEA. The junction had 25 bases not matched to a gene; V was cut back by 8 bases and J by 8 bases. The CDR3 nucleotides read TGCAGCCCGAGCGGGCCCCCAGGGGGCGGTTTGCCGGGGGGCTACACCTTC. Encoded protein: CSPSGPPGGGLPGGYTF.

The J gene is TRBJ1-1, the V gene TRBV2; the D is unclear. CDR1 SNHLY and CDR2 FYNNEI come from the germline V gene. The CDR3 sequence is 14 residues long. V gave up 2 bases and J gave up 5 bases, with 12 bases separating them. Here the CDR3 reads CASSEIGRGTEAFF. DNA for the CDR3: TGTGCCAGCAGTGAAATCGGGCGCGGGACTGAAGCTTTCTTT.

CDR3 in amino acids: CASSLARANTEAFF. The CDR3 nucleotides read TGTGCCAGCAGCTTGGCAAGGGCGAACACTGAAGCTTTCTTT. This chain joins TRBV5-4 and TRBJ1-1; D call uncertain. The CDR3 covers 14 residues. Germline CDR1 and CDR2: SGHNT and YYREEE (reference sequence). Trimming pared 0 bases from V and 1 base from J, leaving 7 bases between. Combining the CDR3 with reference TRBV5-4 and TRBJ1-1 gives the whole variable domain ETGVTQSPTHLIKTRGQQVTLRCSSQSGHNTVSWYQQALGQGPQFIFQYYREEENGRGNFPPRFSGLQFPNYSSELNVNALELDDSALYLCASSLARANTEAFFGQGTRLTVV.

The rearrangement joins TRBV5-1 to TRBJ2-3; 12 nucleotides line up with TRBD2. J was trimmed by 2 bases and V by 3 bases; bases with no gene match: 7. CDR1 is SGHRS and CDR2 is YFSETQ in the germline V gene. This CDR3 is built from 17 residues. The CDR3 sequence: CASSSLGLAGPTDTQYF. The CDR3 region has the DNA TGCGCCAGCAGCTCTCTAGGACTAGCGGGGCCCACAGATACGCAGTATTTT.

This clone was recorded once. V is TRBV6-5 and J is TRBJ1-1, with 8 bases matching TRBD1. Trimming cost V 7 bases and J 0 bases; bases outside gene matches: 7. In germline, CDR1 is MNHEY, CDR2 SVGAGI. The CDR3 runs 15 residues. The CDR3 sequence: CASKWTGLVNTEAFF. CDR3 nucleotides: TGTGCCAGCAAATGGACAGGGCTGGTGAACACTGAAGCTTTCTTT.

The rearrangement links TRBV2 to TRBJ2-1, with 14 bases lining up with TRBD2. This CDR3 spans 15 amino acids. The V segment lost 4 bases and the J segment 10 bases; nucleotides outside the gene matches: 6. The germline CDR1 and CDR2 sequences are SNHLY and FYNNEI. CDR3 residues: CASSGLAGGSGEQFF. The CDR3 DNA reads as TGTGCCAGCAGTGGACTAGCGGGAGGGTCTGGGGAGCAGTTCTTC.

This clone was observed a handful of times. The chain combines TRBV7-9 with TRBJ1-5; the D is unclear. V lost 5 bases to trimming and J lost 2 bases, with 13 bases between them. The CDR3 covers 15 residues. The germline gives CDR1 SEHNR, CDR2 FQNEAQ (reference sequence). CDR3 in DNA: TGTGCCAGCAGCCCCCCATCGGGAGGCAATCAGCCCCAGCATTTT. This codes for CASSPPSGGNQPQHF.

The chain combines TRBV19 with TRBJ2-7; 8 positions agree with TRBD1. CDR3 length: 14 residues. The germline V gene has CDR1 LNHDA and CDR2 SQIVND (reference sequence). Trimming took 4 bases from V and 6 from J; bases not matched to a gene: 8. This CDR3 is CASSTPGGRGEQYF. CDR3 nucleotides: TGTGCCAGTAGTACCCCAGGGGGCCGAGGCGAGCAGTACTTC.

The rearrangement links TRBV9 to TRBJ2-7, with D possibly being TRBD1 (7 bases). Germline V gene data show CDR1 as SGDLS and CDR2 as YYNGEE. V was trimmed by 2 bases and J by 6 bases, leaving 15 bases between them. The CDR3 runs 14 residues. CDR3 residues: CASSVGGGPREQYF. CDR3 DNA: TGTGCCAGCAGCGTTGGAGGGGGCCCCCGCGAGCAGTACTTC.

The rearrangement uses TRBV30 and TRBJ2-5; 8 nucleotides align to TRBD2. Per germline, CDR1 GTSNPN and CDR2 SVGIG (reference sequence). This CDR3 has 14 amino acids. After removal of 3 bases from V and 1 base from J, the junction contained 4 bases not matched to a gene. The CDR3 nucleotides are TGTGCCTGGAGGCGGGGGGAGCCCCAAGAGACCCAGTACTTC. Translating gives CAWRRGEPQETQYF.

The chain carries TRBV28 and TRBJ1-3; D is possibly TRBD1 (6 bases). This CDR3 contains 15 residues. V was trimmed by 8 bases and J by 0 bases, leaving 14 bases between them. CDR1 is MDHEN and CDR2 is SYDVKM in the germline V gene. The CDR3 spells CASRAQGLSGNTIYF. The CDR3 DNA reads TGTGCCAGCCGTGCACAGGGCCTCTCTGGAAACACCATATATTTT.

The CDR3: CASRSAASQTQYF. In DNA form, the CDR3 reads TGTGCCAGCAGGTCGGCAGCGAGCCAGACCCAGTACTTC. V gene TRBV6-6 combines with J gene TRBJ2-5, with D uncertain. V was clipped by 6 bases and J by 6 bases, with 14 bases between them. The germline CDR1 and CDR2 sequences are MNHNY and SVGAGI (reference sequence). The CDR3 is 13 amino acids.

This chain links TRBV7-9 with TRBJ2-7; TRBD1 aligns across 7 bases. The CDR3 has 13 residues. The germline V gene has CDR1 SEHNR and CDR2 FQNEAQ (reference sequence). Trimming removed 8 bases from V and 2 bases from J; junction bases left unmatched: 6. Here the CDR3 DNA reads TGTGCCAGCCAGGGGGTAAACACCTACGAGCAGTACTTC. It is translated as CASQGVNTYEQYF.

This chain connects TRBV2 to TRBJ1-5, with no clear D. Trimming took off 5 bases at V and 5 bases at J, with 22 bases between the two ends. The CDR3 has 17 residues. CDR1 and CDR2 (germline): SNHLY, FYNNEI. This chain's CDR3 is CASSSGRLAVNYQPQHF. The CDR3 DNA is TGTGCCAGCAGTTCAGGACGGCTAGCAGTTAATTATCAGCCCCAGCATTTT.

The chain is built from TRBV2 and TRBJ1-6; TRBD1 matches 10 bases. This CDR3 contains 16 residues. Germline trimming cut 8 bases from V and 8 bases from J; bases unmatched to any gene: 12. Germline V lookup: CDR1 SNHLY, CDR2 FYNNEI. CDR3 nucleotide sequence: TGTGCCAGCCGTTGGAGACCTGGACAGGGGGATTCACCCCTCCACTTT. It translates to CASRWRPGQGDSPLHF.

The V and J genes are TRBV4-2 and TRBJ2-3, with 11 bases identical to TRBD2. CDR1 is LGHNA and CDR2 is YNFKEQ in the germline V gene. The V and J ends lost 0 bases and 7 bases, in that order; junction bases with no gene match: 6. CDR3 length equals 16 residues. CDR3 region: CASSQDRLAGLYTQYF. CDR3 bases: TGTGCCAGCAGCCAAGATCGACTAGCGGGACTGTATACGCAGTATTTT.